What follows describes a single T cell receptor beta chain. Here immunoSEQ multiplex PCR was the method, and the copy in TCRdb shows in-frame clones only, minus some. The repertoire holds approximately 720,000 clones, with 60% to 80% as singletons. The sample originates from a study of shared clonotypes between healthy human individuals. This CDR3 region has 16 residues. Trimming removed 6 bases from V and 6 bases from J; junction bases left unmatched: 15. Germline V gene lookup returns CDR1 SNHLY and CDR2 FYNNEI. The sample comprised memory CD4+ T cells sorted from blood. As for subset: CD45RA-negative fraction. The chain joins TRBV2 to TRBJ2-5; 8 bases are a match to TRBD2. This TCR was sampled from a woman aged 25 to 39 in good health. CDR3 coding DNA: TGTGCCAGCAGAACGGGGTTAAGCGGGAGCTTTAAGACCCAGTACTTC. It yields the protein CASRTGLSGSFKTQYF. Complete variable domain (other parts from reference TRBV2 and TRBJ2-5): EPEVTQTPSHQVTQMGQEVILRCVPISNHLYFYWYRQILGQKVEFLVSFYNNEISEKSEIFDDQFSVERPDGSNFTLKIRSTKLEDSAMYFCASRTGLSGSFKTQYFGPGTRLLVL.